This T cell receptor beta chain was identified during a study of T cell responses to AZD1222 COVID-19 vaccine. Using immunoSEQ multiplex PCR, the repertoire was profiled, and TCRdb retains in-frame clones only, with some absent. This table holds 100,000 to 150,000 clones, 80% to 90% found once. V was clipped by 3 bases and J by 0 bases, with 11 bases between them. This CDR3 has 16 residues. Germline V CDR1 and CDR2: LNHDA, SQIVND (reference sequence). This clone has a single count. V and J are TRBV19 and TRBJ2-2; D not resolved. This TCR was recovered from an adult who received the AZD1222 COVID-19 vaccine. The sequencing here drew on peripheral blood, taken 28 days after the second AZD1222 dose. The CDR3 reads CASSISAAANTGELFF. The CDR3 nucleotides read TGTGCCAGTAGTATTAGTGCAGCAGCGAACACCGGGGAGCTGTTTTTT.